The 30 T cell receptor beta chains below all came from one sample that was sequenced in a study of blood T cell repertoires in COVID-19. TCRdb keeps only in-frame clones here, not all; method: immunoSEQ multiplex PCR. The sample contains about 400,000 clones, roughly 87% of which appear only once. Sequencing input: PBMCs or T cells enriched from blood (not recorded which). The receptors come from a woman in her thirties or forties with acute COVID-19.

The chain carries TRBV5-1 and TRBJ2-2; a weak D match, TRBD2 (7 bases). Germline CDR1 is SGHRS and CDR2 is YFSETQ. The CDR3 extends over 15 amino acids. V gave up 4 bases and J gave up 0 bases, with 10 bases separating them. The CDR3: CASSGRGPNTGELFF. Here the CDR3 DNA reads TGCGCCAGCAGCGGGCGGGGGCCGAACACCGGGGAGCTGTTTTTT.

V gene TRBV19 combines with J gene TRBJ2-1; D might be TRBD1 (5 bases). Looked up from germline, CDR1 is LNHDA and CDR2 is SQIVND (reference sequence). Trimming took off 5 bases at V and 2 bases at J, with 16 bases between the two ends. The CDR3 sequence is 16 residues long. CDR3 residues: CASSDIRGDPYNEQFF. The CDR3 nucleotides are TGTGCCAGTAGTGATATAAGGGGCGACCCCTACAATGAGCAGTTCTTC.

The chain has TRBV6-5 and TRBJ2-2, with a possible D match to TRBD1 (6 bases). CDR3 size: 14 residues. Germline V gene data show CDR1 as MNHEY and CDR2 as SVGAGI. The ends were cut back, 7 bases at V and 2 bases at J, with 11 bases in the middle. DNA of the CDR3: TGTGCCAGCAATAGGGGACACAACACCGGGGAGCTGTTTTTT. This sequence encodes CASNRGHNTGELFF.

Comment on this clone: The same CDR3 is also encoded by other DNA sequences in this sample. This sequence joins TRBV5-1 and TRBJ1-2; 7 bases map to TRBD1. The CDR3 runs 14 residues. V shed 1 base, J shed 7 bases, and the junction held 7 bases outside the gene matches. Germline assignment: CDR1 SGHRS and CDR2 YFSETQ. CDR3 sequence reads: CASSLMDRSGGYTF. CDR3 nucleotides: TGCGCCAGCAGCTTGATGGACAGGTCTGGTGGCTACACCTTC.

The gene calls are TRBV5-6 and TRBJ2-3; 7 nucleotides align to TRBD1. The V gene end was trimmed by 3 bases and the J gene end by 1 base; junction bases not matched to a gene: 8. CDR3 size: 16 residues. Germline values: CDR1 SGHDT, CDR2 YYEEEE. The CDR3 nucleotides are TGTGCCAGCAGCTCAACAGGGGATTGGGGCACAGATACGCAGTATTTT. Its translation is CASSSTGDWGTDTQYF. The full variable domain, rest sourced from reference TRBV5-6 and TRBJ2-3, is DAGVTQSPTHLIKTRGQQVTLRCSPKSGHDTVSWYQQALGQGPQFIFQYYEEEERQRGNFPDRFSGHQFPNYSSELNVNALLLGDSALYLCASSSTGDWGTDTQYFGPGTRLTVL.

In nucleotides, the CDR3 is TGTGCCAGCAGCGTAAGTAGCGGGGGGGCCGAAGAGCAGTTCTTC. Encoded protein: CASSVSSGGAEEQFF. The J gene is TRBJ2-1, the V gene TRBV9, with 11 nucleotides matching TRBD2. Trimming removed 1 base from V and 10 bases from J; junction bases left unmatched: 7. This CDR3 is built from 15 residues. Germline V gene lookup returns CDR1 SGDLS and CDR2 YYNGEE.

The chain links TRBV19 to TRBJ1-2, with D possibly TRBD1 on 5 matching bases. Trimming removed 3 bases at V and 5 bases at J, with 19 bases between. Germline values: CDR1 LNHDA, CDR2 SQIVND (reference sequence). The CDR3 is made up of 16 amino acids. Here the CDR3 reads CASSIYGSRGLYGYTF. As DNA, the CDR3 is TGTGCCAGTAGTATTTATGGCTCGCGGGGCCTATATGGCTACACCTTC.

This clone was recorded once. The V gene is TRBV24-1, the J gene TRBJ1-2; no clear D gene. Germline V gives CDR1 KGHDR, CDR2 SFDVKD. The germline V and J ends were trimmed by 6 bases and 2 bases, with 9 bases remaining between them. The CDR3 runs 13 residues. The CDR3 DNA reads TGTGCCACCAGTCTGGGCCCGAACTATGGCTACACCTTC. It codes for CATSLGPNYGYTF.

The rearrangement uses TRBV6-2 or TRBV6-3 and TRBJ2-1, with D tentatively TRBD2 (5 bases). The germline CDR1 and CDR2 sequences are MNHEY and SVGEGT. The CDR3 has 12 residues. V dropped 2 bases and J dropped 9 bases, with 8 bases sitting between them. CDR3 protein: CASSYGSPEQFF. The CDR3 DNA reads TGTGCCAGCAGTTACGGGAGTCCTGAGCAGTTCTTC.

This chain connects TRBV11-3 to TRBJ2-1; TRBD1 is a possible D gene (6 bases). The V gene lost 5 bases and the J gene lost 5 bases, with 19 bases spanning the gap. Germline V CDR1 and CDR2: SGHNT, YENEEA. The CDR3 covers 16 residues. CDR3 region: CASSPGHGEPDNEQFF. CDR3 DNA sequence: TGTGCCAGCAGCCCGGGACACGGGGAACCAGACAATGAGCAGTTCTTC.

The chain carries TRBV19 and TRBJ1-1; the D gene is possibly TRBD1 (5 bases). Trimming left V 5 bases short and J 2 bases short, with 15 bases between. CDR3 length equals 15 residues. Germline loops: CDR1 LNHDA, CDR2 SQIVND (reference sequence). CDR3 sequence (DNA): TGTGCCAGTAGTCCCATCGGGGGGGGTAACACTGAAGCTTTCTTT. This gives the protein CASSPIGGGNTEAFF.

This chain joins TRBV10-3 and TRBJ2-3; D gene ambiguous. Germline V lookup: CDR1 ENHRY, CDR2 SYGVKD. The V end was cut by 10 bases, the J end by 1 base, with 6 bases between. The CDR3 has 11 residues. CDR3 nucleotides: TGTGCCACTAGTGGCACAGATACGCAGTATTTT. It codes for CATSGTDTQYF.

V gene TRBV27 combines with J gene TRBJ2-7; no definite D call. Germline CDR1 reads MNHEY; CDR2 reads SMNVEV (reference sequence). The ends were cut back, 2 bases at V and 9 bases at J, with 14 bases in the middle. There are 13 residues in the CDR3. The CDR3 is CASSLEVVGRQYF. For the CDR3, the DNA is TGTGCCAGCAGTTTAGAAGTCGTTGGTAGGCAGTACTTC.

J is TRBJ2-2 and V is TRBV3-1 (or the pseudogene TRBV3-2), with D possibly matching TRBD1 (6 bases). Trimming cost V 3 bases and J 9 bases, with 8 bases left between them. The CDR3 is made up of 12 amino acids. Per the germline V gene, CDR1 is LGHDT and CDR2 is YNNKEL (reference sequence). CDR3 in amino acids: CASSQTGWELFF. The CDR3 DNA follows: TGTGCCAGCAGCCAGACAGGTTGGGAGCTGTTTTTT.

In DNA form, the CDR3 reads TGTGCCAGCAGCCCCAGGACACCCGGGGAGCTGTTTTTT. Its translation is CASSPRTPGELFF. The J gene is TRBJ2-2, the V gene TRBV7-8, with D perhaps matching TRBD1 (5 bases). V was cut by 5 bases and J by 6 bases, with 10 bases left in between. The CDR3 totals 13 residues. Germline assignment: CDR1 SGHVS and CDR2 FQNEAQ.

This chain joins TRBV7-9 and TRBJ2-1; possibly TRBD2 for D (6 bases). Germline lookup yields CDR1 SEHNR and CDR2 FQNEAQ (reference sequence). CDR3 length: 15 amino acids. V shed 2 bases and J shed 2 bases, with 10 bases lying between them. CDR3 coding DNA: TGTGCCAGCAGCTTATGGGGGGTGACCTACAATGAGCAGTTCTTC. Translating it yields CASSLWGVTYNEQFF.

The chain carries TRBV5-6 and TRBJ2-5, with a tentative D call TRBD2 (6 bases). The CDR3 is 14 residues long. The V end was cut by 7 bases, the J end by 0 bases, with 13 bases between. Germline CDR1 SGHDT, CDR2 YYEEEE. Here the CDR3 reads CASGGTGYQETQYF. The DNA for the CDR3 is TGTGCCAGCGGCGGGACGGGGTACCAAGAGACCCAGTACTTC.

The chain couples TRBV3-1 (or the pseudogene TRBV3-2) to TRBJ2-7, with D perhaps TRBD2 (5 bases). Germline CDR1 and CDR2: LGHDT and YNNKEL (reference sequence). V shed 4 bases and J shed 2 bases, with 15 bases lying between them. The CDR3 spans 15 residues. CDR3 sequence: CASSRGYIIPYEQYF. The CDR3, as DNA: TGTGCCAGCAGCCGCGGGTACATTATTCCCTACGAGCAGTACTTC.

The chain employs TRBV2 and TRBJ1-6; 7 positions match TRBD1. CDR1 SNHLY and CDR2 FYNNEI come from the germline V gene. The CDR3 covers 15 residues. Trimming cost V 10 bases and J 5 bases; bases outside gene matches: 11. This CDR3 is CATTRRGTDNSPLHF. The CDR3 nucleotides read TGTGCCACCACCCGCCGCGGGACAGATAATTCACCCCTCCACTTT.

This chain uses TRBV18 with TRBJ2-2; perhaps TRBD1 as D (5 bases). V lost 9 bases, J lost 2 bases, and 13 bases lay in between. Germline assignment: CDR1 KGHSH and CDR2 LQKENI. The CDR3 has 14 amino acids. The CDR3 nucleotides read TGTGCCAGTTCGTCCCAGGGAAACACCGGGGAGCTGTTTTTT. This codes for CASSSQGNTGELFF.

The J gene is TRBJ1-3, the V gene TRBV6-1; D gene unclear. V was pared by 2 bases and J by 0 bases, with 11 bases between. The length of the CDR3 is 16 residues. Germline V gives CDR1 MNHNS, CDR2 SASEGT. The CDR3 DNA reads as TGTGCCAGCAGTGAATCGCGGTTAACCTCTGGAAACACCATATATTTT. Protein sequence: CASSESRLTSGNTIYF.

V usage is TRBV12-3 or TRBV12-4 and J usage is TRBJ2-1; 8 nucleotides align to TRBD1. The CDR3 contains 13 residues. J was trimmed by 6 bases and V by 6 bases; bases with no gene match: 4. The CDR3 loop is CASRDRAGNEQFF. Here the CDR3 DNA reads TGTGCCAGCAGGGACAGGGCGGGCAATGAGCAGTTCTTC.

The rearrangement joins TRBV24-1 to TRBJ1-1; tentative D call: TRBD1 (5 bases). The V end was cut by 0 bases, the J end by 6 bases, with 16 bases between. Germline loops: CDR1 KGHDR, CDR2 SFDVKD. The CDR3 spans 16 residues. The CDR3 sequence is CATSDLNTGSVPEAFF. CDR3 nucleotides: TGTGCCACCAGTGATTTGAATACAGGTTCGGTACCTGAAGCTTTCTTT.

The chain is built from TRBV2 and TRBJ1-1, with 8 bases that match TRBD1. This CDR3 has 14 amino acids. Germline V gives CDR1 SNHLY, CDR2 FYNNEI. The ends lost 5 bases at V and 7 bases at J; junction bases unmatched: 9. For the CDR3, the DNA is TGTGCCAGCAGTTTCCAGACAGGGGCGGGTGAAGCTTTCTTT. Its translation is CASSFQTGAGEAFF.

This sequence joins TRBV7-7 and TRBJ2-3, with 7 bases matching TRBD1. The CDR3 is 14 amino acids. The J segment lost 5 bases and the V segment lost 4 bases, leaving 6 bases of the junction unmatched. Germline-derived CDR1 and CDR2 are SSHAT and FNYEAQ (reference sequence). CDR3 protein: CASSSGPGGDTQYF. The CDR3 DNA follows: TGTGCCAGCAGCTCGGGTCCAGGGGGAGATACGCAGTATTTT.

This clone was seen a few times. The chain recombines TRBV7-8 with TRBJ2-2; TRBD1 might be the D (5 bases). Germline V gives CDR1 SGHVS, CDR2 FQNEAQ. CDR3 length: 16 amino acids. Deletions cut 5 bases from V and 3 bases from J, with 16 bases between. The CDR3: CASSPRQSIYTGELFF. CDR3 DNA sequence: TGTGCCAGCAGCCCCCGACAGAGTATCTACACCGGGGAGCTGTTTTTT.

Only a few counts were recorded for this clone. The gene calls are TRBV1 and TRBJ2-3; TRBD2, the table's D call, was not compared with the DNA. TRBV1 is a pseudogene segment. CDR3 length equals 17 residues. The chain's CDR3 is CTSSQEAGTSVADTQYF. CDR3 sequence (DNA): TGCACCAGCAGCCAAGAGGCCGGGACTAGCGTTGCAGATACGCAGTATTTT.

This rearrangement joins TRBV13 to TRBJ2-1, with a possible D match to TRBD2 (5 bases). Trimming shortened V by 3 bases and J by 7 bases, and 16 bases separated the two germline ends. Germline CDR1 PRHDT, CDR2 FYEKMQ (reference sequence). There are 15 residues in the CDR3. The CDR3 DNA sequence: TGTGCCAGCAGCTTTCGCACGGGATACTTTAATGAGCAGTTCTTC. Translated: CASSFRTGYFNEQFF.

The chain joins TRBV5-6 to TRBJ1-2; possible D gene TRBD1, 5 bases. There are 15 residues in the CDR3. Germline CDR1 reads SGHDT; CDR2 reads YYEEEE. Trimming took 4 bases from V and 0 from J, leaving 13 bases between them. The CDR3 bases are TGTGCCAGCAGCGGAACAGGAATACCTAACTATGGCTACACCTTC. Translation gives CASSGTGIPNYGYTF.

The V and J genes are TRBV12-3 or TRBV12-4 and TRBJ1-5; 9 positions match TRBD1. This CDR3 spans 13 amino acids. J was trimmed by 7 bases and V by 6 bases; bases with no gene match: 4. The CDR3: CASRPGQGQPQHF. The CDR3 nucleotides are TGTGCCAGCAGACCGGGACAGGGACAGCCCCAGCATTTT.